The T cell receptor (beta chain) under discussion was sequenced for a study of cytomegalovirus exposure and HLA in healthy donors. The study, taken as a whole, reports: Rare TCR sequences dominated, though some public TCRs recurred in many donors.

V was clipped by 3 bases and J by 7 bases; unmatched bases: 2. CDR1 and CDR2 (germline): KGHSH, LQKENI. This CDR3 contains 13 residues. Researchers ran the PCR with 60 Vbeta and 13 Jbeta primers. Generated by immunoSEQ multiplex PCR, the TCRdb table keeps only in-frame clones and is missing some. The sample carries approximately 160,000 clones, 64% recorded once. As for this clone: The antigen remains undetermined.

V gene TRBV18 combines with J gene TRBJ1-2; TRBD1 agrees at 10 bases. The receptor comes from a woman in her 30s in good health and CMV-seropositive. Sequences were obtained from PBMCs. The CDR3 bases are TGTGCCAGCTCACCTGGGACAGGGGCTGGCTACACCTTC. Its protein is CASSPGTGAGYTF.